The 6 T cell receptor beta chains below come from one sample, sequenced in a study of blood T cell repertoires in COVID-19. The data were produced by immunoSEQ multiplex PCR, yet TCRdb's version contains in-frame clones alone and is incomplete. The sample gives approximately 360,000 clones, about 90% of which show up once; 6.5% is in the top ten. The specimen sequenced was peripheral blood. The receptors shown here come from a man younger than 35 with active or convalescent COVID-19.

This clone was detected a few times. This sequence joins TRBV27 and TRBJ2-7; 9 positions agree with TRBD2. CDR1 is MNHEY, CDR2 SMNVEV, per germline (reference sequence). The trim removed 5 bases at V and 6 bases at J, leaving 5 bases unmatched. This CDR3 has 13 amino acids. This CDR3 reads CASSGGGVLEQYF. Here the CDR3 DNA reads TGTGCCAGCAGTGGCGGGGGGGTTCTCGAGCAGTACTTC.

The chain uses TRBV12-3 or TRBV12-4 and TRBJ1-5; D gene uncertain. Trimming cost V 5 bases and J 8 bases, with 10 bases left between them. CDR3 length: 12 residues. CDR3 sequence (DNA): TGTGCCAGCAGTCGTATATCTAAGCCCCAGCATTTT. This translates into CASSRISKPQHF.

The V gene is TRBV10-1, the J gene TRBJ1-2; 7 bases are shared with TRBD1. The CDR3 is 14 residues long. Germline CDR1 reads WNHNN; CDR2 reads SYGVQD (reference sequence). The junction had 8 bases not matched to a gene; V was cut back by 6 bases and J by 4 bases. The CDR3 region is CASSEIHRGYGYTF. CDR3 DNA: TGCGCCAGCAGCGAAATTCACAGGGGCTATGGCTACACCTTC.

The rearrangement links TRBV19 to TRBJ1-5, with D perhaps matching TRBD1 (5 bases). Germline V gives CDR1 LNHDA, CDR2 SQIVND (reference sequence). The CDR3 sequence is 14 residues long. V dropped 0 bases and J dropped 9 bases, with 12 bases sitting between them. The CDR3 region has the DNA TGTGCCAGTAGTATAGACCTGGGGCCCTGGCCCCAGCATTTT. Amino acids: CASSIDLGPWPQHF. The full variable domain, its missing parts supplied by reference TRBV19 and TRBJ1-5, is DGGITQSPKYLFRKEGQNVTLSCEQNLNHDAMYWYRQDPGQGLRLIYYSQIVNDFQKGDIAEGYSVSREKKESFPLTVTSAQKNPTAFYLCASSIDLGPWPQHFGDGTRLSIL.

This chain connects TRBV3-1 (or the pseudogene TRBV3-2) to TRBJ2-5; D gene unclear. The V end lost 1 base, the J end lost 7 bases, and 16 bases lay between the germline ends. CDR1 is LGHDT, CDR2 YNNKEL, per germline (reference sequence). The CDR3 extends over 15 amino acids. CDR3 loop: CASSQVGLNKGTQYF. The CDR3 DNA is TGTGCCAGCAGCCAAGTTGGGCTAAACAAAGGGACCCAGTACTTC.

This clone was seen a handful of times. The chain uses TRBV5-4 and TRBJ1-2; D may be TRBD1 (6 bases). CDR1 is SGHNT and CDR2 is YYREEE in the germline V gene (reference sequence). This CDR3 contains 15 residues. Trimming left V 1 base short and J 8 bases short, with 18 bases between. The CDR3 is CASSLNQQGVSGYTF. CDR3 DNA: TGTGCCAGCAGCTTGAACCAACAGGGAGTGTCGGGCTACACCTTC.